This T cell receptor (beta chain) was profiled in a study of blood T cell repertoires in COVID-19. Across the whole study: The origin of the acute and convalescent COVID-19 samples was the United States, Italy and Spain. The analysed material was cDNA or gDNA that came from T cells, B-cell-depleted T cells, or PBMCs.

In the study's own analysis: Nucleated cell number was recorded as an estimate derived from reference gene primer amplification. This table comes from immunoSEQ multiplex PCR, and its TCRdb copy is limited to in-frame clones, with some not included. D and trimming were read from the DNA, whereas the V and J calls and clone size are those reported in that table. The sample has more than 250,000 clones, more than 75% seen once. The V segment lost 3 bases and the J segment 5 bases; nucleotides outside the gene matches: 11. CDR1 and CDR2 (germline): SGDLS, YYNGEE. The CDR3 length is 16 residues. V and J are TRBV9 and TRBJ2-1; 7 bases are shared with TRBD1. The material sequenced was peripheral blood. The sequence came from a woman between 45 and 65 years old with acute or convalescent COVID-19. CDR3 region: CASSGSPGTANNEQFF. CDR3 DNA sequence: TGTGCCAGCAGCGGGAGCCCCGGGACAGCTAACAATGAGCAGTTCTTC.